This entry concerns a single T cell receptor beta chain. Per the study methods: Amplification of reference gene primers was used by the study to estimate nucleated cell counts. Generated by immunoSEQ multiplex PCR, the TCRdb table keeps only in-frame clones and is missing some. The D gene and trimming were derived from the DNA, and the V and J assignments and clone size from that table. The sample carries roughly 73,000 clones, approximately 78% recorded once. The data originate from a study of blood T cell repertoires in COVID-19. As for the study in general: COVID-19 samples collected from the United States, Italy and Spain covered acute and convalescent phases. PBMCs, B-cell-depleted T cells, or T cells were the source of the cDNA or gDNA that made up the material.

The CDR3 has 15 residues. The germline CDR1 and CDR2 sequences are MNHEY and SMNVEV (reference sequence). V lost 7 bases to trimming and J lost 1 base; unmatched junction nucleotides: 7. The sequencing sample was made of peripheral blood. The chain is built from TRBV27 and TRBJ2-3, with 8 bases aligning to TRBD2. The TCR comes from a human donor in a cohort sampled during active COVID-19. CDR3 nucleotide sequence: TGTGCCAGCACCTTCGGGACTAGTGGCACAGATACGCAGTATTTT. It translates to CASTFGTSGTDTQYF.